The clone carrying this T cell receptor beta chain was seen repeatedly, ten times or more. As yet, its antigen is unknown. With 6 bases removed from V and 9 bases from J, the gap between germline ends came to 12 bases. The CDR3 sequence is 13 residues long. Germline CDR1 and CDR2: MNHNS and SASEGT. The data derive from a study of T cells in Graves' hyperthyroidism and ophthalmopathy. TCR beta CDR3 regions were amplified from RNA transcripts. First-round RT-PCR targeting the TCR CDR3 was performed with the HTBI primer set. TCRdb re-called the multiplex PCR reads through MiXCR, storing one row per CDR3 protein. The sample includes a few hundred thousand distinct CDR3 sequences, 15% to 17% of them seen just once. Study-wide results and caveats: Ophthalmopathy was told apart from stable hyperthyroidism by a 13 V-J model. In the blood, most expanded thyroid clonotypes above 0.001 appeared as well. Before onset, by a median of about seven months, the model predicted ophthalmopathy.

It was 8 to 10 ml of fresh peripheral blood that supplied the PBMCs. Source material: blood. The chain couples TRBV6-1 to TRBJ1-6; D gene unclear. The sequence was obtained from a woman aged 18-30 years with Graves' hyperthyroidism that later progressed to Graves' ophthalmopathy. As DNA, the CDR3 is TGTGCCAGCAGACCCTACCCGGCTTCACCCCTCCACTTT. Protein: CASRPYPASPLHF.